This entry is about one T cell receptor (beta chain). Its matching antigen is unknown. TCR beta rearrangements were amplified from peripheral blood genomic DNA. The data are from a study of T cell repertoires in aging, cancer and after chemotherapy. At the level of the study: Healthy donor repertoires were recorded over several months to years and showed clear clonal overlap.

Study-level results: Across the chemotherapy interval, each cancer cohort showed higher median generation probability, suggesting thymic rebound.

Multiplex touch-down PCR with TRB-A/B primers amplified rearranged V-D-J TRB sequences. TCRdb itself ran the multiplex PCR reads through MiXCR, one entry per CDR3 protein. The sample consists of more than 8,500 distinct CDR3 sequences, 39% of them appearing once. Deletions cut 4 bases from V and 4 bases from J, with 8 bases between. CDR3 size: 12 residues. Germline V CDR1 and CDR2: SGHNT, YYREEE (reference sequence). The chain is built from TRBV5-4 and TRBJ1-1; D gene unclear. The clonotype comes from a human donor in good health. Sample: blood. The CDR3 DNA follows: TGTGCCAGCAGCGTCCTAGGCACTGAAGCTTTCTTT. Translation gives CASSVLGTEAFF.